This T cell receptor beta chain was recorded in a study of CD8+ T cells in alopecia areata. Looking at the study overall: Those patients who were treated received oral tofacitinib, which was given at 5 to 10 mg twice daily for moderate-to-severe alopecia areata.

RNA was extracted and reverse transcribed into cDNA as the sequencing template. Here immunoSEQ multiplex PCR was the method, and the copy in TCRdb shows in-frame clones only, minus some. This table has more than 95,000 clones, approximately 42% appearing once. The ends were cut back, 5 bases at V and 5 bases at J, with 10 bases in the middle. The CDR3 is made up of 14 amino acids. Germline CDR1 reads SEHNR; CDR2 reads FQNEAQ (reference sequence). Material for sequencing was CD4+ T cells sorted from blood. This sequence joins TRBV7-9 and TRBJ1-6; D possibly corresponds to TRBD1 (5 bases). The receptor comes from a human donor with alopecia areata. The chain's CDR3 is CASSIGHHNSPLHF. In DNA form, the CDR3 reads TGTGCCAGCAGCATCGGACACCATAATTCACCCCTCCACTTT.